These T cell receptor beta chains were read from a single sample in a study of T cells after yellow fever vaccination. One entry per CDR3 protein results from TCRdb running MiXCR on the 5' RACE reads. The sample holds about 4,300 distinct CDR3 sequences, over 3% seen once. The specimen comprised PBMCs, either bulk or a sorted T-cell subset (CD4+, CD8+, memory, or dextramer-sorted; not recorded which), sampled 15 days after the yellow fever booster vaccination. Every receptor here comes from a man aged 25 to 40 who received the YFV17D yellow fever vaccine. CDR3s include the opening cysteine and the closing phenylalanine or tryptophan. Each record gives: clone size, J gene, V gene, D gene, CDR3 DNA, CDR3 protein. A D gene is named only where the DNA matches it firmly. A clone size is listed for some rows: how often the clone was seen (once, few, many), or a class if it is expanded.

>many|TRBJ2-5|TRBV7-2|TRBD2
TGTGCCAGCAGCCGCGGGGGGGGACCACAAGAGACCCAGTACTTC
CASSRGGGPQETQYF
>many|TRBJ1-5|TRBV29-1|NA
TGCAGCGTTGAAGAGGGGAATCAGCCCCAGCATTTT
CSVEEGNQPQHF
>many|TRBJ2-7|TRBV6-1|NA
TGTGCCAGCAGCCCCCTCCTCCCTGACGAGCAGTACTTC
CASSPLLPDEQYF
>many|TRBJ2-3|TRBV5-1|TRBD2
TGCGCCAGCAGCTCCCGGACTAGCGGGAGGCTAAATACGCAGTATTTT
CASSSRTSGRLNTQYF
>many|TRBJ2-3|TRBV4-2|NA
TGTGCCAGCAGCCACAGGCCTCGGGAGACTAGCACAGATACGCAGTATTTT
CASSHRPRETSTDTQYF
>NA|TRBJ2-7|TRBV20-1|TRBD1
TGCTGTGCTAGAAACTCCGGACAGGGGAGCTACGAGCAGTACTTC
CCARNSGQGSYEQYF
>many|TRBJ1-2|TRBV6-1|TRBD1
TGTGCCAGCAGTCCGGGGGACAGAAATAACTATGGCTACACCTTC
CASSPGDRNNYGYTF
>many|TRBJ2-1|TRBV5-6|NA
TGTGCCAGCAGCTCGAAAGAAGGCGTTGTGATCCCCTACAATGAGCAGTTCTTC
CASSSKEGVVIPYNEQFF
>medium-sized|TRBJ2-7|TRBV28|NA
TGTGCCAGCAGTTTTTTACGGGACGAGCGCTACTTC
CASSFLRDERYF
>many|TRBJ2-1|TRBV9|TRBD2
TGTGCCAGCAGCGTAACGGGAGGGTCCGGGAATGAGCAGTTCTTC
CASSVTGGSGNEQFF
>medium-sized|TRBJ2-1|TRBV6-5|TRBD2
TGTGCCAGCAGCAACCTGGGGGGGACTAGCGGGAGGTTGGGTGAGCAGTTCTTC
CASSNLGGTSGRLGEQFF
>many|TRBJ2-3|TRBV5-4|TRBD2
TGTGCCAGCGGACTAGCGGGCACAGATACGCAGTATTTT
CASGLAGTDTQYF
>many|TRBJ2-7|TRBV7-2|NA
TGTGCCAGCAGCTTAGCGGAGCTAGCCTACGAGCAGTACTTC
CASSLAELAYEQYF
>many|TRBJ2-7|TRBV29-1|NA
TGCAGCGCTCGGATCAGGAACTCCTACGAGCAGTACTTC
CSARIRNSYEQYF
>many|TRBJ2-1|TRBV5-1|TRBD2
TGCGCCAGCAGCGCCGGGACTAACTCCTACAATGAGCAGTTCTTC
CASSAGTNSYNEQFF
>many|TRBJ1-1|TRBV19|NA
TGTGCCAGTTCTGGGTCGAGCACTGAAGCTTTCTTT
CASSGSSTEAFF
>many|TRBJ1-3|TRBV21-1|NA
TGTGCCAGCAGCTCCCACAACAGGGCCAGAAACACCATATATTTT
CASSSHNRARNTIYF
>few|TRBJ2-1|TRBV3-1|TRBD2
TGTGCCTGCAGCCAAGATAAACTAGCGGGGTCCTACAATGAGCAGTTCTTC
CACSQDKLAGSYNEQFF
>medium-sized|TRBJ2-7|TRBV7-2|TRBD2
TGTGCCAGCAGCTTAGTGGGGGGGGGTTACGAGCAGTACTTC
CASSLVGGGYEQYF
>many|TRBJ2-1|TRBV7-7|TRBD2
TGTGCCAGCAGCTTAGCCCTAGCGGGAGGTGAGCAGTTCTTC
CASSLALAGGEQFF
>NA|TRBJ2-1|TRBV12-3/TRBV12-4|NA
TGTGCCAGCAGTTTTGGCGGGAAAAGGGAGCAGTTCTTC
CASSFGGKREQFF
>many|TRBJ1-6|TRBV12-3/TRBV12-4|NA
TGTGCCAGCAGCCTGAGGGGTTCACCCCTCCACTTT
CASSLRGSPLHF
>many|TRBJ2-5|TRBV20-1|NA
TGCAGTGCTAGTAAAGGAGTGGAGACCCAGTACTTC
CSASKGVETQYF
>many|TRBJ2-7|TRBV7-9|TRBD1
TGTGCCAGCAGCCCAGGGACAGTCTTTAGCGAGCAGTACTTC
CASSPGTVFSEQYF
>many|TRBJ2-6|TRBV7-2|NA
TGTGCCAGCGGGGCCCCCGGCTCTGGGGCCAACATCCTGACTTTC
CASGAPGSGANILTF
>many|TRBJ2-3|TRBV6-1|NA
TGTGCCAGCAGTGAAGACGATGATACGCAGTATTTT
CASSEDDDTQYF
>many|TRBJ2-1|TRBV20-1|NA
TGCAGTGCTAGAGATGCGGGCGGTAACAATGAGCAGTTCTTC
CSARDAGGNNEQFF
>many|TRBJ2-3|TRBV12-3/TRBV12-4|NA
TGTGCCACCTCCCTCACAGATACGCAGTATTTT
CATSLTDTQYF
>medium-sized|TRBJ2-3|TRBV5-1|NA
TGCGCCAGCAGCTTGACCACCTCCCACACAGATACGCAGTATTTT
CASSLTTSHTDTQYF
>many|TRBJ2-3|TRBV5-1|NA
TGCGCCAGCAGCTTAGGACGCACAGATACGCAGTATTTT
CASSLGRTDTQYF
>many|TRBJ2-2|TRBV21-1|NA
TGTGCCAGCAGCAAAACCCGGACCGGGGAGCTGTTTTTT
CASSKTRTGELFF
>many|TRBJ2-7|TRBV28|TRBD2
TGTGCCAGCAGTATTAGACTAGCGGGTTACTACGAGCAGTACTTC
CASSIRLAGYYEQYF
>many|TRBJ1-1|TRBV3-1|NA
TGTGCCAGCAGCCAAGTTTACGCCCCTCCTAAGATGAACACTGAAGCTTTCTTT
CASSQVYAPPKMNTEAFF
>many|TRBJ2-1|TRBV5-1|TRBD2
TGCGCCAGCAGCTGGGGGAGGGCCGCGGTAGGTGAGCAGTTCTTC
CASSWGRAAVGEQFF
>once|TRBJ2-7|TRBV7-9|NA
TGTGCCAGCAGCTTAGAACATCGCGCGGGCGAGCAGTACTTC
CASSLEHRAGEQYF
>NA|TRBJ2-5|TRBV7-2|TRBD1
TGTGCCAGCAGCTTAGTGGGACAGGGTTATATAGAGGAGACCCAGTACTTC
CASSLVGQGYIEETQYF
>medium-sized|TRBJ2-5|TRBV7-8|NA
TGTGCCAGCAGCGTGGGAAGGCTAGAGACCCAGTACTTC
CASSVGRLETQYF
>many|TRBJ1-2|TRBV6-5|TRBD1
TGTGCCAGCATCAGATCCCTACCCGGGACAGGGTATGGCTACACCTTC
CASIRSLPGTGYGYTF
>many|TRBJ2-2|TRBV12-3/TRBV12-4|TRBD2
TGTGCCAGCAGTTTACTCTTTACTAGCGGGACCGGGGAGCTGTTTTTT
CASSLLFTSGTGELFF
>medium-sized|TRBJ2-3|TRBV29-1|TRBD2
TGCAGCGTGGCTGGTCTAGCGGGGCCCACAGATACGCAGTATTTT
CSVAGLAGPTDTQYF
>many|TRBJ2-3|TRBV18|TRBD1
TGTGCCAGCTCACCTCCGACAGGGGGGCAACCAGATACGCAGTATTTT
CASSPPTGGQPDTQYF
>medium-sized|TRBJ2-7|TRBV9|TRBD2
TGTGCCAGCAGCTCTAGGGCGGGAGAAGGCGAGCAGTACTTC
CASSSRAGEGEQYF
>many|TRBJ2-7|TRBV4-1|TRBD2
TGCGCCAGCAGCCAAGGGCTAGCGGGAGGGAATGAGCAGTACTTC
CASSQGLAGGNEQYF
>many|TRBJ2-5|TRBV10-2|TRBD2
TGCGCCAGCAGTAGGGAGGGAACTCAAGAGACCCAGTACTTC
CASSREGTQETQYF
>many|TRBJ2-7|TRBV28|TRBD2
TGTGCCAGCAGCCAAACCATACTAGCGGGAAGAAGTATTGGCTACGAGCAGTACTTC
CASSQTILAGRSIGYEQYF
>large|TRBJ1-1|TRBV5-5|NA
TGTGCCAGCAGCTTGCCGGGTGAAGCTTTCTTT
CASSLPGEAFF
>medium-sized|TRBJ2-1|TRBV12-3/TRBV12-4|TRBD1
TGTGCCAGCATGGAGACAGGGGGCTACAATGAGCAGTTCTTC
CASMETGGYNEQFF
>many|TRBJ2-5|TRBV20-1|TRBD1
TGCAGTGCTAGACCTCTACCACAGGGGGCTCCAGGGACCCAGTACTTC
CSARPLPQGAPGTQYF
>many|TRBJ2-7|TRBV5-1|NA
TGCGCCAGCAGCCTCCAGGGTATGTACGAGCAGTACTTC
CASSLQGMYEQYF
>medium-sized|TRBJ1-2|TRBV27|NA
TGTGCCAGCAGCCTCACGGGGGGCAATGGCTACACCTTC
CASSLTGGNGYTF
>NA|TRBJ1-2|TRBV2|TRBD1
TGTGCCCGCTTTCCGGGCCCCCCGGGACAGGACGACTATGGCTACACCTTC
CARFPGPPGQDDYGYTF
>many|TRBJ2-7|TRBV6-5|NA
TGTGCCAGCAGTTACGGTTGGGACTCCCCCTACGAGCAGTACTTC
CASSYGWDSPYEQYF
>many|TRBJ2-7|TRBV5-1|TRBD1
TGCGCCAGCAGCCACGACAGGGGGCGGCGCGAGCAGTACTTC
CASSHDRGRREQYF
>many|TRBJ2-1|TRBV4-3|NA
TGCGCCAGCAGCCCGCGGGCAGGGCTCTACAATGAGCAGTTCTTC
CASSPRAGLYNEQFF
>many|TRBJ2-3|TRBV18|NA
TGTGCCAGCTCACCCACAGATACGCAGTATTTT
CASSPTDTQYF
>many|TRBJ1-4|TRBV28|NA
TGTGCCAGCAGTCCAGGCAGGGGTGAAAAACTGTTTTTT
CASSPGRGEKLFF
>many|TRBJ1-6|TRBV27|NA
TGTGCCAGCAGTTCGCCCCGGGGGACTCCCGATTCACCCCTCCACTTT
CASSSPRGTPDSPLHF
>many|TRBJ1-2|TRBV5-4|NA
TGTGCCAGCAGCTTACCCGGGAACTATGGCTACACCTTC
CASSLPGNYGYTF
>many|TRBJ1-3|TRBV7-9|NA
TGTGCCAGCAGCTTCGGCTCGAGATCTGGAAACACCATATATTTT
CASSFGSRSGNTIYF
>many|TRBJ2-7|TRBV3-1|NA
TGTGCCAGCAGCCAAGATCTCGCGTTTACCTACGAGCAGTACTTC
CASSQDLAFTYEQYF